This T cell receptor beta chain was profiled in a study of blood T cell repertoires in COVID-19. The data were produced by immunoSEQ multiplex PCR, yet TCRdb's version contains in-frame clones alone and is incomplete. The top ten clones hold about 1.5% of a sample with over 350,000 clones, just over 85% of them seen once. The ends were cut back, 1 base at V and 5 bases at J, with 12 bases in the middle. CDR1 is SGHKS, CDR2 YYEKEE, per germline (reference sequence). The length of the CDR3 is 14 residues. This sequence originates from a woman in her 30s with active or convalescent COVID-19. The sequenced material came from peripheral blood. V is TRBV5-5 and J is TRBJ1-2; a possible D gene is TRBD1 (6 bases). In nucleotides, the CDR3 is TGTGCCAGCAGCTTGTGGGCAGGGGAATATGGCTACACCTTC. Translation gives CASSLWAGEYGYTF.